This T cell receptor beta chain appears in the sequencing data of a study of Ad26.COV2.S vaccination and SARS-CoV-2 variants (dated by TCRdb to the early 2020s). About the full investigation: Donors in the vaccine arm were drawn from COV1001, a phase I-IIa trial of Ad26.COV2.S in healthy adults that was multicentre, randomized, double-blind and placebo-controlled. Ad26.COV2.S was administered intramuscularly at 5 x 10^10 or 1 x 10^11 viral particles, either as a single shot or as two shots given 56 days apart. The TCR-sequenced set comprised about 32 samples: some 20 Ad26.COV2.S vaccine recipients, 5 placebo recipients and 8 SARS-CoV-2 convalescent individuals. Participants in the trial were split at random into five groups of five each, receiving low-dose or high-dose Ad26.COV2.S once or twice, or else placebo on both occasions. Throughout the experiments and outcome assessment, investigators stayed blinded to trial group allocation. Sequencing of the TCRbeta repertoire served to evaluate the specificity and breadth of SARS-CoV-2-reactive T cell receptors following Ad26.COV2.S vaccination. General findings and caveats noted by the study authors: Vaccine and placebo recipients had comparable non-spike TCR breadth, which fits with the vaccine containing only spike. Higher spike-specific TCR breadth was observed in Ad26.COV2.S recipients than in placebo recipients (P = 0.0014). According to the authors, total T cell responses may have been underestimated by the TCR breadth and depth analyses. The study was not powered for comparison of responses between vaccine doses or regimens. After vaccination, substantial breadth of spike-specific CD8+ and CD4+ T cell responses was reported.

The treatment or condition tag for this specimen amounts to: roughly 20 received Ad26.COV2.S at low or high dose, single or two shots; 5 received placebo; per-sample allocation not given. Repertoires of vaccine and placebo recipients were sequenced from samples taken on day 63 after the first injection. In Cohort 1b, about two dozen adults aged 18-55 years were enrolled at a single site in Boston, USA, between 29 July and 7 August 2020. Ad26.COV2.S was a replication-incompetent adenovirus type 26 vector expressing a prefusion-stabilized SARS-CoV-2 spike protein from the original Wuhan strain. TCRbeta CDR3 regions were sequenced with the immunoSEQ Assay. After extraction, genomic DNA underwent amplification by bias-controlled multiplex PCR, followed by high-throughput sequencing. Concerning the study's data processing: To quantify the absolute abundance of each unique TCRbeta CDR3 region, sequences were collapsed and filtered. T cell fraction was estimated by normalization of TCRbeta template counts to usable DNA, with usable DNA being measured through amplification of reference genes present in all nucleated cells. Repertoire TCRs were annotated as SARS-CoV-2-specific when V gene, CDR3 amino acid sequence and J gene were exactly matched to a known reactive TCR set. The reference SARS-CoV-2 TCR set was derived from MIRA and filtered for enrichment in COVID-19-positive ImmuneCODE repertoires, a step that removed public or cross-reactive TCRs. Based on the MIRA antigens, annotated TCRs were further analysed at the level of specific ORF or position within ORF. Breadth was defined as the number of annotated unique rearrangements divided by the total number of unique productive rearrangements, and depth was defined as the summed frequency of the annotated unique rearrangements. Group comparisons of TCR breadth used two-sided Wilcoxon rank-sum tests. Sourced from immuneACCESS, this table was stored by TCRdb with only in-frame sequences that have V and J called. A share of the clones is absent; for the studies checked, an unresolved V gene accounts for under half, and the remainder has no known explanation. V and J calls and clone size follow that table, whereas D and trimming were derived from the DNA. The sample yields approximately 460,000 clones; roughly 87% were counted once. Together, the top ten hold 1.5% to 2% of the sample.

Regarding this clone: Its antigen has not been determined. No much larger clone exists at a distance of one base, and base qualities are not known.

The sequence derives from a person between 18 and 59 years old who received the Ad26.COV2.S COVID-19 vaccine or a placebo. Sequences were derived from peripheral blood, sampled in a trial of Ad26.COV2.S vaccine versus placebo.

The CDR3 loop reads CAGGASETYEQYF. The nucleotide sequence is given as TGTGCCGGAGGGGCTAGCGAGACCTACGAGCAGTACTTC. Recombination joined TRBV6-5 with TRBJ2-7; tentative D gene TRBD2, with 6 bases matching. For CDR1 and CDR2, the germline V gene lists MNHEY and SVGAGI. V loses 11 bases, J loses 2 bases, and the germline ends lie 16 bases apart. Taken from cysteine to phenylalanine, the CDR3 has 13 residues. The DNA shown is the 39-base CDR3, in frame from base 1.